These T cell receptor beta chains were read from a single sample in a study of breast tumors, draining lymph nodes, adjacent tissues. TCRdb re-called the multiplex PCR reads with MiXCR, one entry per CDR3 protein. The sample consists of about 230,000 distinct CDR3 sequences, roughly 32% of them appearing once. Sequencing was done on a sample of axillary lymph node tissue. The receptors derive from a female donor with breast cancer. Some clones in this sample may be carry-over from other donors' samples. The CDR3 runs from the conserved cysteine through the conserved F or W. The order of the fields is D gene, J gene, clone size, V gene, CDR3 protein, CDR3 DNA. The D gene is left open where the match is weak. Rows may omit the clone size; those that give it use once, few, many or a size class.

>TRBD2|TRBJ2-5|-|TRBV20-1
CSAREPGLAPGTQYF
TGCAGTGCCAGAGAACCGGGACTAGCGCCAGGGACCCAGTACTTC
>-|TRBJ1-6|-|TRBV6-2/TRBV6-3
CASGNRDLPPLHF
TGTGCCAGCGGAAATAGGGACCTTCCACCCCTCCACTTT
>-|TRBJ1-1|once|TRBV28
CASSSQRKGLNTEAFF
TGTGCCAGCAGTTCCCAGCGCAAGGGGCTGAACACTGAAGCTTTCTTT
>-|TRBJ1-2|-|TRBV15
CATSRVAGGRTEAFFGYTF
-
>TRBD2|TRBJ2-3|-|TRBV7-2
CASSNGLAGGGDTQYF
TGTGCCAGCAGTAATGGACTAGCGGGAGGAGGAGATACGCAGTATTTT
>TRBD1|TRBJ2-7|-|TRBV18
CASSFARQGASYEQYF
TGTGCCAGCTCCTTTGCCCGACAGGGGGCCTCCTACGAGCAGTACTTC
>-|TRBJ1-2|many|TRBV10-3
CAISWEGQGYTF
TGTGCCATCAGTTGGGAGGGGCAAGGCTACACCTTC
>TRBD1|TRBJ2-3|many|TRBV19
CASSPGQGASGDTQYF
TGTGCCAGTAGTCCGGGACAGGGGGCGTCGGGAGATACGCAGTATTTT
>TRBD2|TRBJ2-1|many|TRBV20-1
CSAGLAGSSYNEQFF
TGCAGTGCCGGACTAGCGGGGAGCTCCTACAATGAGCAGTTCTTC
>TRBD1|TRBJ2-5|-|TRBV5-6
CASSWGQAETQYF
TGTGCCAGCAGCTGGGGACAGGCGGAGACCCAGTACTTC
>-|TRBJ2-7|-|TRBV7-8
CASGRRSYEQYF
TGTGCCAGCGGGCGCCGCTCCTACGAGCAGTACTTC
>-|TRBJ1-2|many|TRBV5-5
CASNWVGGINGYTF
TGTGCCAGCAACTGGGTTGGGGGGATCAATGGCTACACCTTC
>TRBD2|TRBJ2-1|-|TRBV5-5
CASSFRGRQSYNEQFF
TGTGCCAGCAGCTTTCGCGGGAGGCAATCCTACAATGAGCAATTCTTC
>-|TRBJ2-1|many|TRBV20-1
CSASGTANEQFF
TGCAGTGCTAGTGGGACTGCAAATGAGCAGTTCTTC
>-|TRBJ2-1|-|TRBV6-5
CASSYPGPLYNEQFF
TGTGCCAGCAGTTACCCGGGACCGCTCTACAATGAGCAGTTCTTC
>-|TRBJ2-7|many|TRBV4-2
CASSQAGTSREQYF
TGTGCCAGCAGCCAAGCAGGGACTTCCCGCGAGCAGTACTTC
>TRBD2|TRBJ2-7|many|TRBV7-9
CASSSLQRAGGNEQYF
TGTGCCAGCAGCTCCCTCCAGCGTGCGGGAGGGAACGAGCAGTACTTC
>-|TRBJ2-7|many|TRBV5-1
CASTASGLREQYF
TGCGCCAGCACGGCCTCGGGCTTACGCGAGCAGTACTTC
>TRBD1|TRBJ2-2|many|TRBV5-8
CASSLDRGRTGELFF
TGTGCCAGCAGCTTGGACAGGGGGAGGACCGGGGAGCTGTTTTTT
>TRBD2|TRBJ2-7|few|TRBV27
CASSLFRGTSSSSEQYF
TGTGCCAGCAGTTTATTCCGGGGGACTAGCTCGAGCTCCGAGCAGTACTTC
>-|TRBJ1-6|-|TRBV2
CASSPGTSGHNSPLHF
TGTGCCAGCAGCCCCGGGACTAGCGGGCACAATTCACCCCTCCACTTT
>-|TRBJ1-1|-|TRBV5-1
CASSLAQGRGYRAFF
TGCGCCAGCAGCTTGGCCCAGGGCCGGGGCTACAGAGCTTTCTTT
>-|TRBJ1-1|-|TRBV5-1
CASGLFAGPNTEAFF
TGCGCCAGCGGCTTGTTTGCAGGGCCGAACACTGAAGCTTTCTTT
>-|TRBJ2-2|-|TRBV5-1
CASSPVASRSTGELFF
TGCGCCAGCAGCCCGGTCGCTAGCAGAAGCACCGGGGAGCTGTTTTTT
>-|TRBJ2-7|many|TRBV11-2
CASSLGQGFVYEQYF
TGTGCCAGCAGCTTAGGTCAAGGGTTTGTCTACGAGCAGTACTTC
>TRBD1|TRBJ1-2|many|TRBV29-1
CSVGGTGYGYTF
TGCAGCGTCGGAGGGACAGGCTATGGCTACACCTTC
>TRBD1|TRBJ2-5|-|TRBV29-1
CSGENRGGTQYF
TGCAGCGGGGAGAACAGGGGTGGGACCCAGTACTTC
>-|TRBJ2-7|once|TRBV7-9
CASSLGRRRYEREQYF
TGTGCCAGCAGCTTAGGTCGACGTCGATACGAAAGGGAGCAGTACTTC
>-|TRBJ2-5|many|TRBV5-1
CASSLPGSGLETQYF
TGCGCCAGCAGCTTGCCCGGATCTGGTTTGGAGACCCAGTACTTC
>-|TRBJ2-7|-|TRBV11-2
CASSLRRIYEQYF
TGTGCCAGCAGCTTGAGGCGGATTTACGAGCAGTACTTC
>TRBD2|TRBJ2-7|many|TRBV7-9
CASSPSGSFYEQYF
TGTGCCAGCAGCCCAAGCGGGAGTTTCTACGAGCAGTACTTC
>-|TRBJ2-7|many|TRBV12-3/TRBV12-4
CASSLHTEQYF
TGTGCCAGCAGCCTCCACACCGAGCAGTACTTC
>-|TRBJ1-3|many|TRBV18
CASSPGNSGNTIYF
TGTGCCAGCTCACCGGGTAACTCTGGAAACACCATATATTTT
>-|TRBJ1-5|-|TRBV2
CASRGRDLPHEHF
TGTGCCAGCAGGGGCCGGGACCTTCCCCACGAGCATTTT
>-|TRBJ2-7|-|TRBV2
CARAGGYEQYF
TGTGCTAGAGCGGGCGGCTACGAGCAGTACTTC